Listed below are T cell receptor beta chains from one sample, sequenced in a study of patients and donors after allogeneic stem cell transplantation. TCRdb called the RT-PCR reads again in MiXCR, with one record for every CDR3 protein. The table records fewer than 200,000 distinct CDR3 sequences, 30% of them present only once. Input material: blood, either unsorted or a sorted T cell fraction (not recorded which). The receptors come from a human donor who was either an allogeneic HSCT recipient or a stem cell or donor lymphocyte infusion donor (not recorded which). It is not recorded whose cells these are; they may come from a transplant donor. The CDR3 runs from the conserved cysteine through the conserved F or W. The D gene is left open where the match is weak. Not every row has a clone size; where given, it reads once, few, many or a size class.

size | J | D | V | CDR3 | DNA
- | TRBJ2-7 | - | TRBV27 | CASSLSKAYEQYF | TGTGCCAGCAGTTTATCTAAGGCCTACGAGCAGTACTTC
few | TRBJ1-2 | TRBD1 | TRBV2 | CASTARQGARRHYGYTF | TGTGCCAGCACCGCCCGGCAGGGGGCGAGGCGACACTATGGCTACACCTTC
- | TRBJ2-7 | - | TRBV3-1 | CASSQDKDQGSKSYEQYF | TGTGCCAGCAGCCAAGATAAAGATCAGGGAAGTAAGTCCTACGAGCAGTACTTC
few | TRBJ2-1 | TRBD1 | TRBV7-2 | CASSLAGTGGNEQFF | TGTGCCAGCAGCTTAGCGGGGACAGGGGGCAATGAGCAGTTCTTC
few | TRBJ2-7 | - | TRBV28 | CASSGQPKSYEQYF | TGTGCCAGCAGTGGACAGCCCAAATCCTACGAGCAGTACTTC
few | TRBJ1-1 | - | TRBV4-1 | CASSRSMNTEAFF | TGCGCCAGCAGTCGATCGATGAACACTGAAGCTTTCTTT
- | TRBJ2-1 | TRBD1 | TRBV24-1 | CATSGDGTGTDEQFF | TGTGCCACCAGTGGCGATGGGACAGGGACCGATGAGCAGTTCTTC
once | TRBJ2-1 | TRBD2 | TRBV7-3 | CASSQGASGVREQFF | TGTGCCAGCAGCCAAGGGGCTAGCGGGGTTCGGGAGCAGTTCTTC
few | TRBJ2-1 | TRBD2 | TRBV20-1 | CSARDPGLAGGGGSYNEQFF | TGCAGTGCTAGAGACCCGGGACTAGCGGGAGGGGGGGGCTCCTACAATGAGCAGTTCTTC
- | TRBJ1-2 | - | TRBV28 | CASSLTSYGYTF | TGTGCCAGCAGTTTAACCTCCTATGGCTACACCTTC
- | TRBJ2-2 | TRBD1 | TRBV7-9 | CASTRDRVKVLTGELFF | TGTGCCAGCACCCGGGACAGGGTGAAGGTCCTCACCGGGGAGCTGTTTTTT
- | TRBJ2-3 | - | TRBV12-3/TRBV12-4 | CASNKETDTQYF | TGTGCCAGCAACAAAGAGACAGATACGCAGTATTTT
- | TRBJ2-7 | - | TRBV9 | CASSVAPLGGYEQYF | TGTGCCAGCAGCGTAGCCCCATTAGGGGGGTACGAGCAGTACTTC
- | TRBJ2-1 | - | TRBV10-3 | CAISDPMDRPPYPEQFF | TGTGCCATCAGTGACCCGATGGACAGACCGCCCTACCCTGAGCAGTTCTTC
- | TRBJ2-3 | - | TRBV6-5 | CASSLSDRFTDTQYF | TGTGCCAGCAGCCTATCGGACAGATTCACAGATACGCAGTATTTT
- | TRBJ2-7 | TRBD1 | TRBV5-1 | CASSLGTGGGYEQYF | TGCGCCAGCAGCTTGGGGACAGGGGGCGGCTACGAGCAGTACTTC
- | TRBJ2-5 | - | TRBV12-3/TRBV12-4 | CASSLQEETQYF | TGTGCCAGCAGTTTGCAGGAAGAGACCCAGTACTTC
few | TRBJ2-3 | TRBD2 | TRBV27 | CASSLSPPRLAGWTDTQYF | TGTGCCAGCAGTTTAAGCCCTCCGAGGCTAGCGGGATGGACAGATACGCAGTATTTT
- | TRBJ2-5 | - | TRBV15 | CATSRDSYQETQYF | TGTGCCACCAGCAGGGACAGCTACCAAGAGACCCAGTACTTC
- | TRBJ1-5 | TRBD1 | TRBV5-1 | CASSLEGGGSEPQHF | TGCGCCAGCAGCTTGGAGGGAGGGGGCTCGGAGCCCCAGCATTTT
- | TRBJ2-5 | - | TRBV11-2 | CASSLDPGVGIEETQYF | TGTGCCAGCAGCTTAGATCCAGGGGTCGGGATAGAGGAGACCCAGTACTTC
- | TRBJ1-3 | - | TRBV7-6 | CASSLSDGGNTIYF | TGTGCCAGCAGCTTGTCCGACGGGGGAAACACCATATATTTT
many | TRBJ1-1 | - | TRBV20-1 | CRTGGTEAFF | TGCAGGACAGGAGGCACTGAAGCTTTCTTT
few | TRBJ1-2 | - | TRBV28 | CATRRGTVNYGYTF | TGTGCCACAAGGCGGGGAACGGTTAACTATGGCTACACCTTC
many | TRBJ1-5 | - | TRBV5-1 | CASSLHSNQPQHF | TGCGCCAGCAGCTTGCATAGCAATCAGCCCCAGCATTTT
- | TRBJ1-5 | - | TRBV24-1 | CATSDLSGPQPQHF | TGTGCCACCAGTGATTTATCGGGGCCCCAGCCCCAGCATTTT
- | TRBJ2-2 | TRBD1 | TRBV3-1 | CASSQGDRAGELFF | TGTGCCAGCAGCCAAGGTGACAGGGCCGGGGAGCTGTTTTTT
- | TRBJ2-1 | - | TRBV7-8 | CASSLGPWGNEQFF | TGTGCCAGCAGCTTAGGCCCTTGGGGAAATGAGCAGTTCTTC
- | TRBJ1-6 | - | TRBV28 | CASSLGLAGRADNSPLHF | TGTGCCAGCAGTTTGGGTCTAGCGGGCAGGGCTGATAATTCACCCCTCCACTTT
- | TRBJ2-7 | - | TRBV12-3/TRBV12-4 | CASSTSGHSSYEQYF | TGTGCCAGCAGTACCTCAGGGCATAGCTCCTACGAGCAGTACTTC
few | TRBJ1-2 | - | TRBV12-3/TRBV12-4 | CASSLGTASYGYTF | TGTGCCAGCAGTTTAGGGACAGCGTCCTATGGCTACACCTTC
few | TRBJ2-7 | - | TRBV20-1 | CSARVHEQYF | TGCAGTGCCAGAGTACACGAGCAGTACTTC
few | TRBJ1-3 | - | TRBV20-1 | CSASNTHSGNTIYF | TGCAGTGCGAGCAATACTCACTCTGGAAACACCATATATTTT
once | TRBJ2-1 | TRBD2 | TRBV5-1 | CASSKLAGVTYNEQFF | TGCGCCAGCAGCAAGTTAGCGGGAGTAACCTACAATGAGCAGTTCTTC
few | TRBJ2-7 | TRBD2 | TRBV28 | CASSLAILAGYYEQYF | TGTGCCAGCAGTTTGGCAATTCTAGCGGGCTACTACGAGCAGTACTTC
few | TRBJ2-5 | - | TRBV10-3 | CAISDRWDIQETQYF | TGTGCCATCAGTGACCGATGGGACATCCAAGAGACCCAGTACTTC
few | TRBJ1-1 | TRBD1 | TRBV29-1 | CSAQGGQGFGEAFF | TGCAGCGCCCAGGGAGGACAGGGTTTCGGTGAAGCTTTCTTT
- | TRBJ2-1 | TRBD2 | TRBV28 | CASSFYLAGGGEQFF | TGTGCCAGCAGTTTCTACCTAGCGGGAGGCGGTGAGCAGTTCTTC
few | TRBJ1-5 | - | TRBV28 | CASVPGHRNSNQPQHF | TGTGCCAGCGTCCCGGGACACAGGAATAGCAATCAGCCCCAGCATTTT
- | TRBJ2-3 | TRBD2 | TRBV7-3 | CASSLGLAGLVTDTQYF | TGTGCCAGCAGCTTAGGACTAGCGGGATTGGTCACAGATACGCAGTATTTT
- | TRBJ2-3 | - | TRBV4-3 | CASSPVHTQYF | TGCGCCAGCAGCCCCGTACATACGCAGTATTTT
- | TRBJ2-5 | TRBD2 | TRBV5-6 | CASSLAGLEKTQYF | TGTGCCAGCAGCTTGGCGGGACTAGAAAAGACCCAGTACTTC
- | TRBJ1-1 | TRBD1 | TRBV7-9 | CASSYGQGYTEAFF | TGTGCCAGCAGCTACGGACAGGGGTACACTGAAGCTTTCTTT
many | TRBJ1-1 | - | TRBV7-9 | CASSLVPGPPLLPEAFF | TGTGCCAGCAGCTTGGTGCCGGGACCGCCCCTGCTACCTGAAGCTTTCTTT
- | TRBJ2-7 | TRBD2 | TRBV12-3/TRBV12-4 | CASTQGLAGLDSYEQYF | TGTGCCAGCACCCAGGGACTAGCGGGCCTCGACTCCTACGAGCAGTACTTC
- | TRBJ1-5 | - | TRBV28 | CASSLQRIRDGNQPQHF | TGTGCCAGCAGCCTACAGCGGATCCGGGACGGCAATCAGCCCCAGCATTTT
few | TRBJ2-7 | - | TRBV9 | CASSGDRIYEQYF | TGTGCCAGCAGCGGGGACCGAATCTACGAGCAGTACTTC